This TCR beta chain was captured in a study of control samples from healthy donors and cancer patients. Clones were read by immunoSEQ multiplex PCR, and TCRdb kept only the in-frame ones, dropping some. The sample carries about 120,000 clones, 70% to 90% recorded once. The CDR3 extends over 14 amino acids. V was trimmed by 0 bases and J by 5 bases, leaving 10 bases between them. Germline assignment: CDR1 SEHNR and CDR2 FQNEAQ (reference sequence). The receptor comes from a man in his fifties in good health. The chain combines TRBV7-9 with TRBJ2-5, with a weak D call TRBD2 (5 bases). Sequenced sample: blood. CDR3 DNA: TGTGCCAGCAGCTTAGCAGGGTCGGGGGAGACCCAGTACTTC. This sequence encodes CASSLAGSGETQYF.